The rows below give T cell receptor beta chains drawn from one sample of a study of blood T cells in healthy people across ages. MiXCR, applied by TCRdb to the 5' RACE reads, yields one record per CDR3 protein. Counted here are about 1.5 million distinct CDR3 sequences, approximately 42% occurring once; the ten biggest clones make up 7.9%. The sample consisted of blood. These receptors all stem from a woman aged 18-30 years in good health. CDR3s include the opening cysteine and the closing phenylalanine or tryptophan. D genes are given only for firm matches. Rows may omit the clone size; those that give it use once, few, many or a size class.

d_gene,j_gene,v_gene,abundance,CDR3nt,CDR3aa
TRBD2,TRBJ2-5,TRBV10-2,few,TGCGCCAGCACCTTAGCGGGAGGGGCCAGGGAGACCCAGTACTTC,CASTLAGGARETQYF
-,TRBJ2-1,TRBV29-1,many,TGCAGCGTTGATCGACAGTCTGGCAACAATGAGCAGTTCTTC,CSVDRQSGNNEQFF
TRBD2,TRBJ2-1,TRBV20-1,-,TGCAGTGCTAGAGACCTAGCGGGAGGGCCCCAGGAGCAGTTCTTC,CSARDLAGGPQEQFF
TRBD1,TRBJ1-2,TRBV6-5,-,TGTGCCAGCAGTTACTCAGCAACAGGGGGGGGCTATGGCTACACCTTC,CASSYSATGGGYGYTF
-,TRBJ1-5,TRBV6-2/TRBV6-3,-,TGTGCCAGCAGTTACTCCGATTTTCTTCCCGTCGGGAGCAATCAGCCCCAGCATTTT,CASSYSDFLPVGSNQPQHF
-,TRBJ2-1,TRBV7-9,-,TGTGCCAGCACCCCCTATCCGGGACTCAAGTTCTTC,CASTPYPGLKFF
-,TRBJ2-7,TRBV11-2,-,TGTGCCAGCAGCTCACCCGACGGGAAGCAGTACTTC,CASSSPDGKQYF
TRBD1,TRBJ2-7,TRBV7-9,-,TGTGCCAACAGCCGCCGAACAGGGGCCTACGAGCAGTACTTC,CANSRRTGAYEQYF
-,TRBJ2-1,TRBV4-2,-,TGTGCCAGCAGCCAAGAATTGGCGGGAACCTACAATGAGCAGTTCTTC,CASSQELAGTYNEQFF
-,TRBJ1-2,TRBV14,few,TGTGCCAGCAGCAACAGGTTAGCTAACTATGGCTACACCTTC,CASSNRLANYGYTF
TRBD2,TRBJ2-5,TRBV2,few,TGTGCCAGCAGTGAAATGGGACTAGACCAAGAGACCCAGTACTTC,CASSEMGLDQETQYF
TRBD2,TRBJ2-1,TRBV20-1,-,TGCAGTGCTAGAGACCAGACTAGCGGGAGGTCGCCCGAGCAGTTCTTC,CSARDQTSGRSPEQFF
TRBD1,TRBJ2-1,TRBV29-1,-,TGCAGCGTTGAAGACGGCAGGGGGCGGAATGAGCAGTTCTTC,CSVEDGRGRNEQFF
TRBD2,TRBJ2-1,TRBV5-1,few,TGCGCCAGCAGCTCCAGGACTAGCGCTACGAGCTCCTACAATGAGCAGTTCTTC,CASSSRTSATSSYNEQFF
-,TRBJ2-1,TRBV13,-,TGTGCCAGCAGTGGACGGCGGACCTGGGAGCAGTTCTTC,CASSGRRTWEQFF
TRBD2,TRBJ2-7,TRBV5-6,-,TGTGCCAGTAATCGAGCGGGGGAGCGGGAGCAGTACTTC,CASNRAGEREQYF
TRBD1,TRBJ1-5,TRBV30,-,TGTGCCTGGAGTGCGGGACAGGGGAATCAGCCCCAGCATTTT,CAWSAGQGNQPQHF
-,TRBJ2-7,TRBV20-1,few,TGCAGTGGTATGTCGACAGCCTCCTACGAGCAGTACTTC,CSGMSTASYEQYF
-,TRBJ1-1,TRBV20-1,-,TGCAGTGCTAGAAACGGGGCTGAAGCTTTCTTT,CSARNGAEAFF
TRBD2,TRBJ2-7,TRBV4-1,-,TGCGCCAGCAGCCAAACCATAGCGGGAGGGTGGTACGAGCAGTACTTC,CASSQTIAGGWYEQYF
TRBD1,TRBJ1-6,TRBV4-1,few,TGCGCCAGCAGCCCGACAGGGAATTATAATTCACCCCTCCACTTT,CASSPTGNYNSPLHF
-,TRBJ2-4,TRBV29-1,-,TGCAGCGTTGAAGCAACTGGGCCGACCATTCAGTACTTC,CSVEATGPTIQYF
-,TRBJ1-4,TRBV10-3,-,TGTGCCATCAGTGGGGAAATGGGTGAAAAACTGTTTTTT,CAISGEMGEKLFF
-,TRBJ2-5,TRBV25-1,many,TGTGCCTCCGCCTCTTCAGAGACCCAGTACTTC,CASASSETQYF
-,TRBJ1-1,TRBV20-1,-,TGCAGTGCTCTCCATTTTTCGAACACTGAAGCTTTCTTT,CSALHFSNTEAFF
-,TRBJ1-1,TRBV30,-,TGTGCCTGGAGTGTACTAAGGAGCCAAGGAGCTTTCTTT,CAWSVLRSQGAFF
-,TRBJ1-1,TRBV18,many,TGCGCCAGCAGCCCAATGAACACTGAAGCTTTCTTT,CASSPMNTEAFF
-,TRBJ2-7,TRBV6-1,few,TGTGCCAGCAGCGTAGCCGACAGATCCTACGAGCAGTACTTC,CASSVADRSYEQYF
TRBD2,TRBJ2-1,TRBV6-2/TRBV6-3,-,TGTGCCAGCAGTTACTCGGGGCTAGCGGCCGCCTACAATGAGCAGTTCTTC,CASSYSGLAAAYNEQFF
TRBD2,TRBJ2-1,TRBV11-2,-,TGTGCCAGCAGCTTAGATCCAGTGACTAGCACCCATGAGCAGTTCTTC,CASSLDPVTSTHEQFF
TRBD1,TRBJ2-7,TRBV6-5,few,TGTGCCAGCAGACCGACAGGGTACTCCTACGAGCAGTACTTC,CASRPTGYSYEQYF
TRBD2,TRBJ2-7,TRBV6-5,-,TGTGCCAGCAGTTCGCTAGCGGAGTACAATGAGCAGTACTTC,CASSSLAEYNEQYF
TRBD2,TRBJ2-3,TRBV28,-,TGTGCCGGCAGTTTCGGCGGGGGGAACACAGATACGCAGTATTTT,CAGSFGGGNTDTQYF
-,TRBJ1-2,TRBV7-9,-,TGTGCCAGCAGCTTAGGCAGGGACGAAGGCTACACCTTC,CASSLGRDEGYTF
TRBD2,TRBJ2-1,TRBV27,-,TGTGCCAGCAGTTTAGGGGGGCCGAGGACTAGCGGGGCTAGCTCCTACAATGAGCAGTTCTTC,CASSLGGPRTSGASSYNEQFF
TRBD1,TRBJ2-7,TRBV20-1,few,TGCAGTGTCGCGCCGGACGAATTAACCGGACAGGGGGGCGAGCAGTACTTC,CSVAPDELTGQGGEQYF
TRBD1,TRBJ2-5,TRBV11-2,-,TGTGCCAGCAGCTTAGCCTCCGGGACAGCCTACAATGAGCAGTACTTC,CASSLASGTAYNEQYF
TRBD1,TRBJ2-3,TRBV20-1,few,TGCAGTGCTGTGACAGGGGGCACAGATACGCAGTATTTT,CSAVTGGTDTQYF
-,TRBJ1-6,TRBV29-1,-,TGCAGCGTTGAAGAGAGAGTGGGTTCACCCCTCCACTTT,CSVEERVGSPLHF
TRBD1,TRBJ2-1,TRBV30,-,TGTGCCTGGGTTCGGACAGGCAATGAGCAGTTCTTC,CAWVRTGNEQFF
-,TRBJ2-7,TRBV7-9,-,TGTGCCAGCAGCTTCTTCCGGGGTGACCTACGAGGGCAGTACTTC,CASSFFRGDLRGQYF
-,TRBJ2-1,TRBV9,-,TGTGCCAGCAGCCGAAACAGTGGGTACCTAGGGCGGAATGAGCAGTTCTTC,CASSRNSGYLGRNEQFF
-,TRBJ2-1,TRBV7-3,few,TGTGCCAGCAGCTTAAATACGGGGTCCTACAATGAGCAGTTCTTC,CASSLNTGSYNEQFF
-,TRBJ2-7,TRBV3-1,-,TGTGCCAGCAGCCAAGATACCCTGTCGCGACACCAAAGTAGGGAGCAGTACTTC,CASSQDTLSRHQSREQYF
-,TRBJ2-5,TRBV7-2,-,TGTGCCAGCAGCTACAGCCAGAGGGAGACCCAGTACTTC,CASSYSQRETQYF
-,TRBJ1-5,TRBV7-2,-,TGTGCCAGTGAAGAAAGGGGGGCAAGCAATCAGCCCCAGCATTTT,CASEERGASNQPQHF
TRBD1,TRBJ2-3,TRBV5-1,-,TGCGCCAGCAGCGCCCAGACAGGGGGAGGGGATACGCAGTATTTT,CASSAQTGGGDTQYF